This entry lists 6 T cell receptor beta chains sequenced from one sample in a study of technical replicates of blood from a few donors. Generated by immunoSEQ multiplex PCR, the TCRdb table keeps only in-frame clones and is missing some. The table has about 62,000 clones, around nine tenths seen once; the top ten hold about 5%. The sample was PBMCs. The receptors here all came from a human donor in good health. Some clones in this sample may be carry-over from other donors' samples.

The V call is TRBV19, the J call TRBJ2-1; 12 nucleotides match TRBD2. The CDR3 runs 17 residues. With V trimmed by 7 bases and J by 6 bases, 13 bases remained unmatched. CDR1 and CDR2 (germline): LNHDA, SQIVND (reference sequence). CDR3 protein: CASKRTLGTSGFNEQFF. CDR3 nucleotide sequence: TGTGCCAGTAAACGGACACTCGGGACTAGCGGGTTCAATGAGCAGTTCTTC. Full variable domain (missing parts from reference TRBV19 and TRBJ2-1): DGGITQSPKYLFRKEGQNVTLSCEQNLNHDAMYWYRQDPGQGLRLIYYSQIVNDFQKGDIAEGYSVSREKKESFPLTVTSAQKNPTAFYLCASKRTLGTSGFNEQFFGPGTRLTVL.

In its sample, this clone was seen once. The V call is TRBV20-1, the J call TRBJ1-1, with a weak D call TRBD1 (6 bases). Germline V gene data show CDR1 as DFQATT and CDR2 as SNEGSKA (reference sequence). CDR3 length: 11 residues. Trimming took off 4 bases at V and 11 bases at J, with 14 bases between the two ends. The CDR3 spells CSATTGRRAFF. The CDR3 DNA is TGCAGTGCTACGACAGGAAGAAGGGCTTTCTTT.

Here the CDR3 DNA reads TGTGCAAGTCGCTTAGCGTCCCGCCGGGACTTTAATTCACCCCTCCACTTT. Its protein is CASRLASRRDFNSPLHF. This chain uses TRBV12-2 with TRBJ1-6. TRBV12-2 is a pseudogene. The CDR3 is 17 residues long.

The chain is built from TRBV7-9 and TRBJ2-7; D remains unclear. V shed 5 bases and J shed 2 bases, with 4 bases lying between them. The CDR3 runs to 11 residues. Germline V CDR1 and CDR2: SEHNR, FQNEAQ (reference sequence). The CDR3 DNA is TGTGCCAGCAGCACGGCCTACGAGCAGTACTTC. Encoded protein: CASSTAYEQYF. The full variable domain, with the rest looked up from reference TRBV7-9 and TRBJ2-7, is DTGVSQNPRHKITKRGQNVTFRCDPISEHNRLYWYRQTLGQGPEFLTYFQNEAQLEKSRLLSDRFSAERPKGSFSTLEIQRTEQGDSAMYLCASSTAYEQYFGPGTRLTVT.

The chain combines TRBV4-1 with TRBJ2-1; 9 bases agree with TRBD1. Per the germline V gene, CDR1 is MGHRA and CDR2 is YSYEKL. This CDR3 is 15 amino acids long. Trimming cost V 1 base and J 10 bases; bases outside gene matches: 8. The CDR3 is CASSQGGQGPREQFF. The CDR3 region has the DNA TGCGCCAGCAGCCAAGGGGGACAGGGTCCTAGGGAGCAGTTCTTC.

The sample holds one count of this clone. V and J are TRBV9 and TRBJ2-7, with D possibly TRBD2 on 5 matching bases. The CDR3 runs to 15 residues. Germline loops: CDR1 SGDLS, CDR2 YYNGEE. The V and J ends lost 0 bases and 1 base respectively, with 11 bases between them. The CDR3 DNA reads TGTGCCAGCAGCGTAGGAGGGAAACCTTCCTACGAGCAGTACTTC. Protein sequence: CASSVGGKPSYEQYF. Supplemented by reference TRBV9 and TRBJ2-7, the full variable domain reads DSGVTQTPKHLITATGQRVTLRCSPRSGDLSVYWYQQSLDQGLQFLIQYYNGEERAKGNILERFSAQQFPDLHSELNLSSLELGDSALYFCASSVGGKPSYEQYFGPGTRLTVT.